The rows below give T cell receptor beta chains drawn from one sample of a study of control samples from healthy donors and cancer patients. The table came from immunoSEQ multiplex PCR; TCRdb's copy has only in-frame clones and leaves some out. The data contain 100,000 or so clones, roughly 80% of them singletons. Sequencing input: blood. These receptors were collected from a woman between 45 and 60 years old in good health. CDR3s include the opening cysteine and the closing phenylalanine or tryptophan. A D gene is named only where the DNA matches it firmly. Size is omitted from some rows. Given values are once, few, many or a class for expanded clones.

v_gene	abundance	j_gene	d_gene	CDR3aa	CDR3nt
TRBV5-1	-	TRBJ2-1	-	CASSATGLGNEQFF	TGCGCCAGCAGCGCGACTGGGCTGGGGAATGAGCAGTTCTTC
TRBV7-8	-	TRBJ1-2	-	CASSLAQAGAGYTF	TGTGCCAGCAGCTTAGCGCAGGCAGGGGCTGGCTACACCTTC
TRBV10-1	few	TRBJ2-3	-	CASPGGETCTDTQYF	TGCGCCAGCCCTGGGGGAGAGACCTGCACAGATACGCAGTATTTT
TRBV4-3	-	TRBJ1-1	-	CASSQDAVDTEAFF	TGCGCCAGCAGCCAAGATGCAGTGGACACTGAAGCTTTCTTT
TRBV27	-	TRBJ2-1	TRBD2	CASSPGGGVVGQFF	TGTGCCAGCAGTCCGGGGGGAGGGGTGGTTGGACAGTTCTTC
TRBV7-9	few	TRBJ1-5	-	CASSLGDSNQPQHF	TGTGCCAGCAGCCTAGGGGATAGCAATCAGCCCCAGCATTTT
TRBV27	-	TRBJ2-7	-	CASSLYWTGTYEQYF	TGTGCCAGCAGTTTATATTGGACGGGAACCTACGAGCAGTACTTC
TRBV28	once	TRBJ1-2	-	CASTRGGALGYTF	TGTGCCAGCACCCGGGGGGGGGCGTTAGGCTACACCTTC
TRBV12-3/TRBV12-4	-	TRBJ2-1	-	CASRYDPNNEQFF	TGTGCCAGCAGGTACGACCCAAACAATGAGCAGTTCTTC
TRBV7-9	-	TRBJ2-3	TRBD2	CASSLGGTSIDTQYF	TGTGCCAGCAGCTTAGGGGGGACTAGCATAGATACGCAGTATTTT
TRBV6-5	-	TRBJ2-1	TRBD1	CASSPGQGAMYEQFF	TGTGCCAGCAGCCCCGGGCAGGGGGCTATGTATGAGCAGTTCTTC
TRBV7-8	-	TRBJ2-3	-	CASSFLSGTDTQYF	TGTGCCAGCAGCTTCCTTTCGGGGACAGATACGCAGTATTTT
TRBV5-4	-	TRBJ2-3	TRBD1	CASSYGQGATDTQYF	TGTGCCAGCAGCTATGGACAGGGGGCCACAGATACGCAGTATTTT
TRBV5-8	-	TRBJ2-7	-	CASSKKQGQGEQYF	TGTGCCAGCAGCAAGAAACAGGGCCAGGGCGAGCAGTACTTC
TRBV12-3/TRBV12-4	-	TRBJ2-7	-	CASSLDTYYEQYF	TGTGCCAGCAGTCTGGACACGTACTACGAGCAGTACTTC
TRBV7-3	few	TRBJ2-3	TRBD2	CASSSWTSGGTDTQYF	TGTGCCAGCAGCTCCTGGACTAGCGGGGGCACAGATACGCAGTATTTT
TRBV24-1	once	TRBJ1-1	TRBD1	CATRGTGENTEAFF	TGTGCCACCAGGGGGACAGGGGAGAACACTGAAGCTTTCTTT
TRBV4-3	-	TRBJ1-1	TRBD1	CASSMTGVSEAFF	TGCGCCAGCAGCATGACAGGGGTGAGTGAAGCTTTCTTT
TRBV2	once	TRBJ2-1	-	CASSVRVGGANEQFF	TGTGCCAGCAGTGTGAGGGTGGGGGGGGCCAATGAGCAGTTCTTC
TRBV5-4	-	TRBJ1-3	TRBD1	CASSLTGLGNTIYF	TGTGCCAGCAGCCTGACAGGGCTGGGAAACACCATATATTTT
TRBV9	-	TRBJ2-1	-	CASSVGRLAYNEQFF	TGTGCCAGCAGCGTAGGGAGACTAGCCTACAATGAGCAGTTCTTC
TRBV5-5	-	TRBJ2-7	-	CASSLHPQTEQYF	TGTGCCAGCAGCCTTCATCCCCAAACCGAGCAGTACTTC
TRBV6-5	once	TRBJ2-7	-	CASSPQIADYEQYF	TGTGCCAGCAGTCCCCAGATAGCGGATTACGAGCAGTACTTC
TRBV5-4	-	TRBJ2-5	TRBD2	CASSLTGLAGEETQYF	TGTGCCAGCAGCTTGACGGGACTAGCGGGAGAGGAGACCCAGTACTTC
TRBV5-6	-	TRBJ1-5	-	CASSLYRGVSNQPQHF	TGTGCCAGCAGCTTGTACCGAGGGGTCTCCAATCAGCCCCAGCATTTT
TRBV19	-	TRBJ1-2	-	CASSIDGSGPLYGYTF	TGTGCCAGTAGTATAGATGGGTCGGGACCGCTCTATGGCTACACCTTC
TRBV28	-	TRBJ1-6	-	CASSALGSNSPLHF	TGTGCCAGCAGTGCACTAGGAAGTAATTCACCCCTCCACTTT
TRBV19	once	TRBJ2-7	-	CARYYNPDESENEQYF	TGTGCCAGATACTACAACCCCGACGAGTCGGAGAACGAGCAGTACTTC
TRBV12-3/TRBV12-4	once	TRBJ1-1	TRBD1	CASSWDRSTEAFF	TGTGCCAGCAGCTGGGACAGGTCCACTGAAGCTTTCTTT
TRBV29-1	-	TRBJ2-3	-	CSVAPGQVTDTQYF	TGCAGCGTTGCCCCGGGACAAGTCACAGATACGCAGTATTTT
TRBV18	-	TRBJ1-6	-	CASSRLATDNSPLHF	TGTGCCAGCTCACGATTGGCGACGGATAATTCACCCCTCCACTTT
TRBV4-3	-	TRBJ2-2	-	CASSQGRASGELFF	TGCGCCAGCAGCCAAGGCCGGGCCTCCGGGGAGCTGTTTTTT
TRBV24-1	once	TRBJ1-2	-	CATSDGTLIGYTF	TGTGCCACCAGTGATGGGACATTAATTGGCTACACCTTC
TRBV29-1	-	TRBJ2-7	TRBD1	CSVEGQGYEQYF	TGCAGCGTGGAGGGACAGGGCTACGAGCAGTACTTC
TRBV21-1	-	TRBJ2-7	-	CASSNRQGSHFFYEQYF	TGTGCCAGCAGCAATAGACAGGGTTCCCACTTTTTCTACGAGCAGTACTTC
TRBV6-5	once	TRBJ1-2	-	CASSRDYGYTF	TGTGCCAGCAGCAGAGACTATGGCTACACCTTC
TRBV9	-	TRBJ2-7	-	CASSTNPASNYEQYF	TGTGCCAGCAGCACAAACCCGGCTAGCAACTACGAGCAGTACTTC
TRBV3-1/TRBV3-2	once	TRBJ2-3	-	CASSQGGRSTDTQYF	TGTGCCAGCAGCCAAGGAGGACGGAGCACAGATACGCAGTATTTT
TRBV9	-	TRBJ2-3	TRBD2	CASSPGGTSGRVVYF	TGTGCCAGCAGCCCCGGGGGGACTAGCGGGAGAGTAGTGTATTTT
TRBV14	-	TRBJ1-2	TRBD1	CASSRGRGYGYTF	TGTGCCAGCAGCCGGGGCAGGGGGTATGGCTACACCTTC
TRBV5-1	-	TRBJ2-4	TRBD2	CASSLEVSGSINIQYF	TGCGCCAGCAGCTTGGAAGTTAGCGGGAGCATTAACATTCAGTACTTC
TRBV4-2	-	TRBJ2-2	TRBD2	CASSLLTSGDTGELFF	TGTGCCAGCAGCCTCCTGACTAGCGGGGATACCGGGGAGCTGTTTTTT
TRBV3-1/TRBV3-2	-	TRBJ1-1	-	CASSPPGVVVRTEAFF	TGTGCCAGCAGCCCCCCCGGGGTAGTAGTGAGGACTGAAGCTTTCTTT
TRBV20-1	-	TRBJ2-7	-	CSAVGGEQYF	TGCAGTGCCGTAGGAGGCGAGCAGTACTTC
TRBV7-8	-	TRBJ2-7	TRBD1	CASSWLGTAYEQYF	TGTGCCAGCAGCTGGCTTGGGACAGCCTACGAGCAGTACTTC
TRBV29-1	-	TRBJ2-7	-	CSVEFSGADEQYF	TGCAGCGTTGAATTTTCAGGGGCGGACGAGCAGTACTTC